This T cell receptor beta chain was sequenced during a study of blood T cell repertoires in COVID-19. TCRdb's table, derived via immunoSEQ multiplex PCR, lists solely in-frame clones and lacks some. The table has roughly 70,000 clones, around 88% seen once. CDR3 length: 14 amino acids. With V trimmed by 7 bases and J by 9 bases, 11 bases remained unmatched. The germline V gene has CDR1 MNHEY and CDR2 SVGEGT. The chain links TRBV6-2 or TRBV6-3 to TRBJ2-1, with 8 bases matching TRBD1. Material for sequencing was peripheral blood. The TCR sequence derives from a woman older than 75 with acute or convalescent COVID-19. The CDR3 region is CASNPTGGGLEQFF. The DNA of the CDR3 is TGTGCCAGCAACCCTACAGGGGGAGGTCTTGAGCAGTTCTTC.